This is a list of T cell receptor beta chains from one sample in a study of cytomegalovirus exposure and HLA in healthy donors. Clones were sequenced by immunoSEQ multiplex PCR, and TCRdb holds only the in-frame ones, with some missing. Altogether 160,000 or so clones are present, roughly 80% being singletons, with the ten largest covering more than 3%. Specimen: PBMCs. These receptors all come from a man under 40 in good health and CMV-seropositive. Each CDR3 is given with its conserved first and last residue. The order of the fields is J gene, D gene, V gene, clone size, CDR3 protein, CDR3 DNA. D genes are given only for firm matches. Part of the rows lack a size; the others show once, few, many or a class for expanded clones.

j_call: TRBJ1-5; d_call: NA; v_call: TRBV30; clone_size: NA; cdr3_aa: CAWSVESNQPQHF; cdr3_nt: TGTGCCTGGAGTGTAGAGAGCAATCAGCCCCAGCATTTT
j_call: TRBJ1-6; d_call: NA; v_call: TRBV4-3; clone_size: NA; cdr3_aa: CASSQDRPTRSSSPLHF; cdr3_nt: TGCGCCAGCAGCCAAGATCGTCCAACCCGAAGTAGTTCACCCCTCCACTTT
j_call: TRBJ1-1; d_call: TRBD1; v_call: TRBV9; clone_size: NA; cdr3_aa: CASSALQGITEAFF; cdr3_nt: TGTGCCAGCAGCGCCCTACAGGGGATCACTGAAGCTTTCTTT
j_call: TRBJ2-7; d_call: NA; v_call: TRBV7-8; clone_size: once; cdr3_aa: CASSPLQAGTFSYEQYF; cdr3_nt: TGTGCCAGCAGCCCGTTACAAGCCGGGACATTCTCCTACGAGCAGTACTTC
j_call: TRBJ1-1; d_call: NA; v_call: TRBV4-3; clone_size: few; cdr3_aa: CASSQDLSDTEAFF; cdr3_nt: TGCGCCAGCAGCCAAGATCTCAGCGACACTGAAGCTTTCTTT
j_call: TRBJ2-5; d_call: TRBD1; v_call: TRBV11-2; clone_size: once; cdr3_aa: CASSEVGQGKETQYF; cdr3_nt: TGTGCCAGCAGCGAAGTGGGACAGGGTAAAGAGACCCAGTACTTC
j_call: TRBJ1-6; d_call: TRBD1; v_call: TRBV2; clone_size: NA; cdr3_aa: CASRPQGGTGGSPLHF; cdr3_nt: TGTGCCAGCAGGCCCCAAGGAGGGACAGGGGGCTCACCCCTCCACTTT
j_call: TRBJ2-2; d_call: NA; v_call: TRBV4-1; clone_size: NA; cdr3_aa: CASSQPPGNTGELFF; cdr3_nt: TGCGCCAGCAGCCAGCCTCCGGGGAACACCGGGGAGCTGTTTTTT
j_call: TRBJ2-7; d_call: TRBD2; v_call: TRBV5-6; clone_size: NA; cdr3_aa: CASSRLAGGIYEQYF; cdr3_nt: TGTGCCAGCAGCCGGCTCGCGGGGGGCATCTACGAGCAGTACTTC
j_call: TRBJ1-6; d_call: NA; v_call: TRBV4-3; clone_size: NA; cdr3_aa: CASSQERTSPNSPLHF; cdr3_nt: TGCGCCAGCAGCCAAGAGAGGACAAGCCCAAATTCACCCCTCCACTTT
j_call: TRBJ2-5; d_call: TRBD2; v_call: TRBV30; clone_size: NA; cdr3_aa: CAWKGSGQTQYF; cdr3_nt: TGTGCCTGGAAGGGTAGCGGGCAGACCCAGTACTTC
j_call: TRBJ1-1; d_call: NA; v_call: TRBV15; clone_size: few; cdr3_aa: CATSRAGRLDTEAFF; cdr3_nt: TGTGCCACCAGCAGAGCAGGGAGGTTGGACACTGAAGCTTTCTTT
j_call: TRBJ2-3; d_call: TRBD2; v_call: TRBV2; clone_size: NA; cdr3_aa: CASKPTSGAGDTQYF; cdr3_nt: TGTGCCAGCAAGCCGACTAGCGGGGCGGGAGATACGCAGTATTTT
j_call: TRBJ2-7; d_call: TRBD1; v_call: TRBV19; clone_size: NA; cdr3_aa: CASSPGQHYEQYF; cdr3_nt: TGTGCCAGTAGCCCGGGACAGCACTACGAGCAGTACTTC
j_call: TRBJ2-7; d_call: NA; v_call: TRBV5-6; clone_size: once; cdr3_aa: CASSLGGASYEQYF; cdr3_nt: TGTGCCAGCAGCTTGGGTGGGGCCTCCTACGAGCAGTACTTC
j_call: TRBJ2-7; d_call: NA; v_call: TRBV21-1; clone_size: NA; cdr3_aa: CASSKDPPEKRWAYEQYF; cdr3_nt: TGTGCCAGCAGCAAAGACCCCCCGGAGAAGCGGTGGGCCTACGAGCAGTACTTC
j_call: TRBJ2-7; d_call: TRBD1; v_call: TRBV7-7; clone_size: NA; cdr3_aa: CASSARDRGLGEQYF; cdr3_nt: TGTGCCAGCAGCGCCCGGGACAGGGGACTTGGCGAGCAGTACTTC
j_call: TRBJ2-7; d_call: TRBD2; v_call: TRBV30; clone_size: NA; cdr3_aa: CAWSPRLAGDYEQYF; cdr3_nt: TGTGCCTGGAGCCCGCGACTAGCGGGGGACTACGAGCAGTACTTC
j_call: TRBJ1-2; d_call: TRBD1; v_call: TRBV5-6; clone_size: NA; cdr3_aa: CASRKIGTDYGYTF; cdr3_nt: TGTGCCAGCAGAAAGATCGGGACAGACTATGGCTACACCTTC
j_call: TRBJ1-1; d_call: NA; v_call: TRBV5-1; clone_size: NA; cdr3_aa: CASSADSMNTEAFF; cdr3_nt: TGCGCCAGCAGCGCCGACTCCATGAACACTGAAGCTTTCTTT
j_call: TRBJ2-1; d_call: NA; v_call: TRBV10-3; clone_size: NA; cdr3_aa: CAISVEGGRRNEQFF; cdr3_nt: TGTGCCATCAGTGTGGAGGGGGGGCGCAGGAATGAGCAGTTCTTC
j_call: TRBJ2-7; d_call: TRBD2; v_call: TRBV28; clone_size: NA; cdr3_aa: CASSFSTSGDSYEQYF; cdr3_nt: TGTGCCAGCAGTTTTTCTACTAGCGGGGACTCCTACGAGCAGTACTTC
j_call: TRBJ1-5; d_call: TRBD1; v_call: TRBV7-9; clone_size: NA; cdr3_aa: CASSRDSRNQPQHF; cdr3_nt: TGTGCCAGCAGCCGGGACAGCCGCAATCAGCCCCAGCATTTT
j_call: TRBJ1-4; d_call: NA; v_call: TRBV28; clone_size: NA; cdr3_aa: CASSLWTSGPGGKLFF; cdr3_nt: TGTGCCAGCAGTTTATGGACCTCGGGCCCTGGAGGAAAACTGTTTTTT
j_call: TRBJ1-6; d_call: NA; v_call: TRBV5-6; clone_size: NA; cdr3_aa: CASSLAGTPPLHF; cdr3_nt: TGTGCCAGCAGCTTGGCAGGGACTCCACCCCTCCACTTT
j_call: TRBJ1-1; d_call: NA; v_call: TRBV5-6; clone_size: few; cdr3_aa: CASSRGSTEAFF; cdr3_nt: TGTGCCAGCAGCCGCGGATCTACTGAAGCTTTCTTT
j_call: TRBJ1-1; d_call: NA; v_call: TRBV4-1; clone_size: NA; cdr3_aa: CASSHQVNTEAFF; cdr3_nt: TGCGCCAGCAGCCACCAGGTGAACACTGAAGCTTTCTTT